This T cell receptor (beta chain) was retrieved from a study of T-cell memory formation after mild COVID-19. This clonotype was found a few times. Its specificity is not known. MiXCR, run by TCRdb on the 5' RACE reads, gives a single entry per CDR3 protein. The sample yields about 440,000 distinct CDR3 sequences, approximately 20% seen once. Overall study results and limits: Unconfirmed was the SARS-CoV-2 specificity of second-wave clones that peaked on day 37. Cross-reactive memory apparently joined, as some responding clones appeared in pre-infection memory.

CDR1 SGHRS and CDR2 YFSETQ come from the germline V gene. Trimming took 4 bases from V and 2 from J; bases not matched to a gene: 8. This CDR3 is built from 16 residues. Specimen: PBMCs or a T cell subset sorted from them (not recorded which). The sequence was obtained from an adult woman who had mild COVID-19 (a few samples of this study predate the infection). Cell type and time point are not known. The chain combines TRBV5-1 with TRBJ2-1; TRBD2 agrees at 8 bases. This CDR3 is CASSALAGRAYNEQFF. The DNA of the CDR3 is TGCGCCAGCAGCGCCTTAGCGGGGCGGGCCTACAATGAGCAGTTCTTC. Looking up the rest from reference TRBV5-1 and TRBJ2-1 gives the full variable domain: KAGVTQTPRYLIKTRGQQVTLSCSPISGHRSVSWYQQTPGQGLQFLFEYFSETQRNKGNFPGRFSGRQFSNSRSEMNVSTLELGDSALYLCASSALAGRAYNEQFFGPGTRLTVL.